This T cell receptor beta chain was identified during a study of early T cells in non-severe SARS-CoV-2 infection. Study-level information: Chains from this unsorted whole-blood bulk RNA could not be paired.

Whole-study findings and limits: Lookups in VDJdb leaned toward anti-spike CD8 responses and missed private and CD4 specificities.

The TCR library protocol was used to attach unique molecular identifiers. These identifiers were attached to individual cDNA molecules. TCRdb processed the 5' RACE reads anew with MiXCR; each CDR3 protein has one entry. The table includes tens of thousands of distinct CDR3 sequences, around 13% detected once. About this clonotype itself: Its antigen is undetermined.

There are 13 residues in the CDR3. Trimming left V 4 bases short and J 3 bases short, with 9 bases between. The germline CDR1 and CDR2 sequences are SGHRS and YFSETQ. This TCR derives from an adult who was a healthcare worker with PCR-confirmed SARS-CoV-2 infection or an uninfected control (not recorded which). Sequences were obtained from whole blood. V and J are TRBV5-1 and TRBJ2-3; D possibly corresponds to TRBD2 (6 bases). DNA of the CDR3: TGCGCCAGCAGCCCGGAGGGGACAGATACGCAGTATTTT. Encoded protein: CASSPEGTDTQYF.